The T cell receptor beta chain described here comes from a study of blood T cell repertoires in COVID-19. Researchers sorted participants into cohorts using their self-reported clinical history. The CDR3 has 14 amino acids. CDR1 and CDR2 (germline): SGHAT, FQNNGV. Trimming cost V 2 bases and J 11 bases; bases outside gene matches: 6. The protocol was immunoSEQ multiplex PCR, while the TCRdb copy is restricted to in-frame clones and leaves out a portion. The sample contains about 190,000 clones, around 84% of which appear only once. Material for sequencing was PBMCs or T cells enriched from blood (not recorded which). The V call is TRBV11-2, the J call TRBJ1-6, with TRBD1 identical over 7 bases. The TCR comes from a woman in her twenties or thirties who had recovered from COVID-19. The CDR3 DNA reads as TGTGCCAGCAGCTTAAGGGGGCCTGGGACACCCCTCCACTTT. It specifies CASSLRGPGTPLHF.